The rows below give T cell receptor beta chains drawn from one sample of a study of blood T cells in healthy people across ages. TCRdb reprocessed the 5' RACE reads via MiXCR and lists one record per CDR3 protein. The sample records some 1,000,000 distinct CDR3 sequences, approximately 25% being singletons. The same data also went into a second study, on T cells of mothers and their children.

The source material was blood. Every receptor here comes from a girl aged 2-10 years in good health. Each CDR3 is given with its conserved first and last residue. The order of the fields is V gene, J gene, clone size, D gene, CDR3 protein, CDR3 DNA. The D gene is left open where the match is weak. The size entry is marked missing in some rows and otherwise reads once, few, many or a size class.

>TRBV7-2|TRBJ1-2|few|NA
CASSQRRDRGYTF
TGTGCCAGCAGCCAAAGGAGAGACAGAGGCTACACCTTC
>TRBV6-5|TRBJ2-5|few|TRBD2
CASSYWSGKQETQYF
TGTGCCAGCAGTTACTGGAGCGGGAAACAAGAGACCCAGTACTTC
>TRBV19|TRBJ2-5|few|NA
CASSEWGTQETQYF
TGTGCCAGTAGCGAATGGGGGACTCAAGAGACCCAGTACTTC
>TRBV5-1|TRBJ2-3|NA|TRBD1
CASSPTRDSYTDTQYF
TGCGCCAGCAGCCCCACCCGGGACAGCTACACAGATACGCAGTATTTT
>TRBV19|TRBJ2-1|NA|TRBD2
CASSIGAGLAGGPNNEQFF
TGTGCCAGTAGTATAGGAGCCGGACTAGCGGGGGGACCTAACAATGAGCAGTTCTTC
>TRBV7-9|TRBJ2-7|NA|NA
CASLGSYEQYF
TGTGCCAGCCTGGGGTCCTACGAGCAGTACTTC
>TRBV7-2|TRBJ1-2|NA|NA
CASSLGGYAYGYTF
TGTGCCAGCAGCTTAGGAGGGTATGCGTATGGCTACACCTTC
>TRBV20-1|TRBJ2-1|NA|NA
CSASRPLVYNEQFF
TGCAGTGCTAGTCGCCCACTAGTTTACAATGAGCAGTTCTTC
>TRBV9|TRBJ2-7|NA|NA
CASSVSGRYEQYF
TGTGCCAGCAGCGTTAGCGGCCGCTACGAGCAGTACTTC
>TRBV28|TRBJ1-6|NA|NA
CASNVGNSYNSPLHF
TGTGCCAGTAACGTGGGTAACTCCTATAATTCACCCCTCCACTTT
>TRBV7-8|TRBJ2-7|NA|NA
CASIPQSGPYEQYF
TGTGCCAGCATTCCCCAAAGCGGGCCCTACGAGCAGTACTTC
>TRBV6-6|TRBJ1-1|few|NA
CASSGRGMNTEAFF
TGTGCCAGCAGTGGAAGGGGAATGAACACTGAAGCTTTCTTT
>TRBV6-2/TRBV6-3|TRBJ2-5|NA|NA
CASSFTGYPRETQYF
TGTGCCAGCAGTTTTACAGGTTATCCTCGAGAGACCCAGTACTTC
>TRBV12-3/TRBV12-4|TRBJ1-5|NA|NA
CASSLDPRVEQPQHF
TGTGCCAGCAGTTTAGACCCCAGGGTAGAACAGCCCCAGCATTTT
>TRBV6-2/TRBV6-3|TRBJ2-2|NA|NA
CATRRPGHSNTGELFF
TGTGCCACTCGCCGCCCGGGCCATTCGAACACCGGGGAGCTGTTTTTT
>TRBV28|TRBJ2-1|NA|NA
CASSLTGSSNEQFF
TGTGCCAGCAGTCTTACCGGGAGCTCCAATGAGCAGTTCTTC
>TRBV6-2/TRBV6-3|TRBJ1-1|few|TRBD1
CASSYSGGGATEAFF
TGTGCCAGCAGTTACTCTGGAGGGGGCGCGACTGAAGCTTTCTTT
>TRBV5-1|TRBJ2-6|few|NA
CASSLDDSGANVLTF
TGCGCCAGCAGCTTGGACGACTCTGGGGCCAACGTCCTGACTTTC
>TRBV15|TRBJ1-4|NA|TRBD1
CATSRGTGGEKLFF
TGTGCCACCAGCCGCGGGACAGGAGGAGAAAAACTGTTTTTT
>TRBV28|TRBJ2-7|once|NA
CASRWGATEQYF
TGTGCCAGCAGATGGGGGGCCACCGAGCAGTACTTC
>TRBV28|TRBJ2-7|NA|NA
CASSSPGDYYEQYF
TGTGCCAGCAGTTCTCCAGGAGATTACTACGAGCAGTACTTC
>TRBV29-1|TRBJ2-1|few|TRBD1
CSVEPDRAHEQLF
TGCAGCGTTGAACCGGACAGGGCTCATGAGCAGCTCTTC
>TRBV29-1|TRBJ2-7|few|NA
CSVETNSYEQYF
TGCAGCGTTGAAACAAACTCCTACGAGCAGTACTTC
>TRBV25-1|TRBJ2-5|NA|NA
CASSEYGAETQYF
TGTGCCAGCAGTGAATATGGGGCGGAGACCCAGTACTTC
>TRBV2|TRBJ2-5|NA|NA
CAMSLPAKETQYF
TGTGCCATGTCGCTGCCCGCCAAAGAGACCCAGTACTTC
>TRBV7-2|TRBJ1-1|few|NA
CASSQGWGAHEAFF
TGTGCCAGCAGCCAAGGTTGGGGGGCTCATGAAGCTTTCTTT
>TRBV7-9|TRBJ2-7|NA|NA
CASTFGPAYEQYF
TGTGCCAGCACCTTTGGACCCGCCTACGAGCAGTACTTC
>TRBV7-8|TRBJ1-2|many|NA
CASIEGGTNYGYTF
TGTGCCAGCATAGAGGGCGGCACTAACTATGGCTACACCTTC
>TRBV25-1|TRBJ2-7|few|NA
CASTFGGPTTYEQYF
TGTGCCAGCACCTTCGGAGGGCCTACAACCTACGAGCAGTACTTC
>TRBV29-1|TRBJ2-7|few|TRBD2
CSVVLAGDSSYEQYF
TGCAGCGTTGTCCTAGCGGGAGACAGCTCCTACGAGCAGTACTTC
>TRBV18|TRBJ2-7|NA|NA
CASSPTREIEQYF
TGTGCCAGCTCCCCCACGCGGGAAATTGAGCAGTACTTC
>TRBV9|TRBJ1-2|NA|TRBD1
CASSVGGGDGGYTF
TGTGCCAGCAGCGTGGGAGGGGGCGACGGTGGCTACACCTTC
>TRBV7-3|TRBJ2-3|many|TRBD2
CASSTLAGGADTQYF
TGTGCCAGCAGCACACTAGCGGGAGGTGCAGATACGCAGTATTTT
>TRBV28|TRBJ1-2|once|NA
CATLDGANYGYTF
TGTGCCACTCTAGATGGGGCTAACTATGGCTACACCTTC
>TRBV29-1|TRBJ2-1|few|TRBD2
CSDRTSGYEQFF
TGCAGCGATAGGACTAGCGGCTATGAGCAGTTCTTC
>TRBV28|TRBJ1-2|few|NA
CASSHLYRVGGYTF
TGTGCCAGCAGTCACTTATACAGGGTAGGCGGCTACACCTTC
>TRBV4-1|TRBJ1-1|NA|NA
CASSQDTEENTEAFF
TGCGCCAGCAGCCAAGACACCGAGGAGAACACTGAAGCTTTCTTT
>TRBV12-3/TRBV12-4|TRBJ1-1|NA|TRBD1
CASRGTGGLTTEAFF
TGTGCCAGCAGAGGAACAGGGGGGCTGACCACTGAAGCTTTCTTT
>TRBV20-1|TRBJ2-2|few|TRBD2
CSAWRGGTGELFF
TGCAGTGCTTGGCGGGGGGGCACCGGGGAGCTGTTTTTT
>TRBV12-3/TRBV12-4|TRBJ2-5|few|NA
CASSRDVIPYQETQYF
TGTGCCAGCAGTAGAGATGTGATCCCGTACCAAGAGACCCAGTACTTC
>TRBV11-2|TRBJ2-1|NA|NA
CASSFVLAGLNEQFF
TGTGCCAGCAGCTTCGTCCTAGCTGGACTCAATGAGCAGTTCTTC
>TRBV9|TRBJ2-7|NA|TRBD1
CASSAGTGQYEQYF
TGTGCCAGCAGCGCTGGGACAGGCCAATACGAGCAGTACTTC
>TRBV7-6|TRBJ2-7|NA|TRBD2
CASSLFGGEDEQYF
TGTGCCAGCAGCTTATTTGGGGGGGAGGACGAGCAGTACTTC
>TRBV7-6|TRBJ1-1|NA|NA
CASSSNPGVQAFF
TGTGCCAGCAGCTCAAACCCAGGGGTTCAAGCTTTCTTT
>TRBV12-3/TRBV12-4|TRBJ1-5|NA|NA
CASSGARGGIHQPQHF
TGTGCCAGCAGCGGGGCCCGAGGGGGAATCCATCAGCCCCAGCATTTT
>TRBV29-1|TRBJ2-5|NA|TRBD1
CSVDGTAQETQYF
TGCAGCGTTGACGGGACAGCCCAAGAGACCCAGTACTTC
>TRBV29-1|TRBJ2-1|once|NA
CSVRQGGLGGREQFF
TGCAGCGTTCGACAGGGGGGACTAGGTGGGCGTGAGCAGTTCTTC
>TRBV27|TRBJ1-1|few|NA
CASSSGQADTEAFF
TGTGCCAGCAGTTCCGGGCAGGCCGACACTGAAGCTTTCTTT
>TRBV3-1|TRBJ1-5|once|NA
CASSQLNKVAGQPQHF
TGTGCCAGCAGCCAATTGAATAAGGTGGCGGGTCAGCCCCAGCATTTT
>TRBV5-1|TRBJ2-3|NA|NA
CASSPEDSRTDTQYF
TGCGCCAGCAGCCCCGAGGACAGTCGAACAGATACGCAGTATTTT